The 17 T cell receptor beta chains reported below all come from one sample, sequenced in a study of molecular identifiers for immune sequencing clone quantification. TCRdb re-called the PCR reads with MiXCR, one entry per CDR3 protein. Of approximately 500,000 distinct CDR3 sequences listed, about 25% are singletons. The source material was naive CD8+ T cells from blood, with Jurkat cell RNA spiked in. Subset defined: FACS-sorted CD8+CD4-CCR7+CD45RA+ naive T cells. These receptors all come from a human donor in good health. Some libraries in this study had Jurkat cell RNA spiked in.

The chain combines TRBV7-9 with TRBJ1-6; possibly TRBD1 for D (6 bases). Germline V gene sequence: CDR1 SEHNR, CDR2 FQNEAQ (reference sequence). The V and J ends lost 1 base and 4 bases respectively, with 23 bases between them. This CDR3 is 20 amino acids long. This chain's CDR3 is CASSLVGGRGQTDYNSPLHF. In DNA, the CDR3 is TGTGCCAGCAGCTTAGTAGGGGGGAGAGGACAAACAGATTATAATTCACCCCTCCACTTT. The complete variable domain, with remaining parts taken from reference TRBV7-9 and TRBJ1-6, reads DTGVSQNPRHKITKRGQNVTFRCDPISEHNRLYWYRQTLGQGPEFLTYFQNEAQLEKSRLLSDRFSAERPKGSFSTLEIQRTEQGDSAMYLCASSLVGGRGQTDYNSPLHFGNGTRLTVT.

This clonotype has ten or more counts. V is TRBV7-9 and J is TRBJ1-3; TRBD1 aligns across 7 bases. This CDR3 region has 15 residues. After removal of 5 bases from V and 0 bases from J, the junction contained 4 bases not matched to a gene. Germline CDR1 is SEHNR and CDR2 is FQNEAQ (reference sequence). Written as DNA, the CDR3 is TGTGCCAGCAGCATGACAGGGAGCTCTGGAAACACCATATATTTT. It specifies CASSMTGSSGNTIYF.

Only a few counts were recorded for this clonotype. The rearrangement joins TRBV12-3 or TRBV12-4 to TRBJ1-4; TRBD1 agrees at 8 bases. The junction had 7 bases not matched to a gene; V was cut back by 5 bases and J by 8 bases. The CDR3 is made up of 14 amino acids. The chain's CDR3 is CASSVQGEREKLFF. As DNA, the CDR3 is TGTGCCAGCAGTGTACAGGGGGAACGAGAAAAACTGTTTTTT.

The J gene is TRBJ1-1, the V gene TRBV7-6; D remains unclear. The V end was cut by 7 bases, the J end by 3 bases, with 21 bases between. This CDR3 has 16 residues. Germline CDR1 reads SGHVS; CDR2 reads FNYEAQ. This CDR3 reads CASTSLVGGSHTEAFF. CDR3 in DNA: TGTGCCAGCACCTCCTTGGTGGGCGGATCGCACACTGAAGCTTTCTTT.

This clonotype was detected many times. The rearrangement joins TRBV29-1 to TRBJ2-7; TRBD1 matches 8 bases. This CDR3 spans 15 amino acids. CDR1 SQVTM and CDR2 ANQGSEA come from the germline V gene. J lost 4 bases, V lost 7 bases, and 15 bases had no gene match. The CDR3 loop reads CSAQGFGDRLYEQYF. The CDR3 nucleotides read TGCAGCGCCCAGGGGTTCGGGGACAGGCTGTACGAGCAGTACTTC.

With regard to this clonotype: A much larger clone differs from this one at a single base, so this may be a read error. The V call is TRBV29-1, the J call TRBJ2-1; TRBD1 might be the D (5 bases). CDR3 size: 12 residues. The ends were cut back, 4 bases at V and 6 bases at J, with 10 bases in the middle. CDR1 and CDR2 (germline): SQVTM, ANQGSEA. The CDR3 spells CSVGGYPNEQFF. CDR3 coding DNA: TGCAGCGTTGGGGGCTACCCCAATGAGCAGTTCTTC.

Only a few counts were recorded for this clonotype. Relative to the germline gene, one junction end is altered; a read error may explain this. The chain combines TRBV3-1 with TRBJ2-2; a weak D match, TRBD2 (6 bases). This CDR3 region has 15 residues. From germline, CDR1 is LGHDT and CDR2 YNNKEL (reference sequence). CDR3 sequence: CASNQRTTDTGELFF. The CDR3 nucleotides read TGTGCCAGCAACCAAAGGACTACCGACACCGGGGAGCTGTTTTTT.

The V and J genes are TRBV20-1 and TRBJ2-7, with 12 bases lining up with TRBD1. The CDR3 length is 14 residues. Germline CDR1 and CDR2: DFQATT and SNEGSKA (reference sequence). Losses at the gene ends were 4 bases for V and 2 bases for J; bases not matched to a gene: 3. CDR3 amino acids: CSAMGQGATYEQYF. The CDR3 bases are TGCAGTGCTATGGGACAGGGGGCAACCTACGAGCAGTACTTC.

The rearrangement joins TRBV28 to TRBJ2-4, with D possibly being TRBD1 (7 bases). The V and J ends lost 1 base and 3 bases respectively, with 34 bases between them. This CDR3 has 23 residues. Germline loops: CDR1 MDHEN, CDR2 SYDVKM. The CDR3 loop is CASSLYLGTVAGAAGGGKNIQYF. The CDR3 region has the DNA TGTGCCAGCAGTTTATATTTGGGGACAGTGGCAGGGGCCGCCGGGGGTGGCAAAAACATTCAGTACTTC.

As for this clonotype: At one boundary the junction diverges from the germline segment, which might be a read error. The rearrangement links TRBV20-1 to TRBJ2-2; tentative D call: TRBD2 (6 bases). This CDR3 region has 15 residues. Per germline, CDR1 DFQATT and CDR2 SNEGSKA (reference sequence). CDR3 sequence: CSARARETNPGELFF. The CDR3 DNA reads TGCAGTGCTAGAGCGCGGGAAACGAACCCCGGGGAGCTGTTTTTT.

The gene calls are TRBV10-1 and TRBJ2-7, with no clear D. Looked up from germline, CDR1 is WNHNN and CDR2 is SYGVQD (reference sequence). V lost 3 bases, J lost 7 bases, and 10 bases lay in between. The CDR3 runs to 12 residues. The CDR3 DNA sequence: TGCGCCAGCAGTGATGGAACGGCGGAGCAGTACTTC. The encoded protein is CASSDGTAEQYF.

In this sample, this clonotype turned up once. The gene calls are TRBV27 and TRBJ2-7, with 7 bases matching TRBD2. CDR1 and CDR2 (germline): MNHEY, SMNVEV (reference sequence). With 3 bases clipped from V and 4 bases from J, the junction kept 12 bases outside the gene matches. The CDR3 consists of 16 residues. CDR3 in amino acids: CASSFLAAQSPYEQYF. The CDR3 region has the DNA TGTGCCAGCAGTTTCCTAGCGGCCCAGTCCCCTTACGAGCAGTACTTC.

This clonotype was detected many times. The chain uses TRBV6-2 or TRBV6-3 and TRBJ1-1; 9 bases map to TRBD1. V was pared by 6 bases and J by 6 bases, with 8 bases of the junction left unmatched. Germline V gives CDR1 MNHEY, CDR2 SVGEGT. The CDR3 covers 14 residues. CDR3 sequence: CASSPGQGLAEAFF. CDR3 bases: TGTGCCAGCAGCCCTGGACAGGGGTTGGCTGAAGCTTTCTTT.

Written as DNA, the CDR3 is TGTGCCAGCAGGACGGACCCGATGAACACTGAAGCTTTCTTT. The encoded protein is CASRTDPMNTEAFF. V is TRBV2 and J is TRBJ1-1; D unclear. The CDR3 covers 14 residues. Germline CDR1 reads SNHLY; CDR2 reads FYNNEI. V lost 6 bases, J lost 0 bases, and 11 bases lay in between.

Concerning this clonotype: This may arise from a read error, as a much more abundant clone is one base away. No conserved phenylalanine or tryptophan ends this CDR3, so it is likely a read error. This rearrangement joins TRBV20-1 to TRBJ1-4; D ambiguous. Germline V lookup: CDR1 DFQATT, CDR2 SNEGSKA (reference sequence). Trimming stripped 4 bases from V and 7 bases from J, with 16 bases between. The CDR3 is made up of 14 amino acids. CDR3 in DNA: TGCAGTGCTAATTATGAGACGGTTGGTGAAAAACTGTTTTCT. As protein: CSANYETVGEKLFS.

This clonotype was seen only a few times. V gene TRBV9 combines with J gene TRBJ1-5, with D unresolved. V was shortened by 0 bases and J by 2 bases, with 9 bases between the two germline ends. CDR1 is SGDLS, CDR2 YYNGEE, per germline. This CDR3 is built from 15 residues. The CDR3 DNA reads as TGTGCCAGCAGCGTAGGGGCCGGGGGCAATCAGCCCCAGCATTTT. Protein: CASSVGAGGNQPQHF.

This clonotype was counted many times. The chain combines TRBV7-2 with TRBJ2-7, with 7 bases aligning to TRBD1. CDR1 and CDR2 (germline): SGHTA, FQGNSA. The CDR3 has 14 residues. Losses at the gene ends were 5 bases for V and 3 bases for J; bases not matched to a gene: 7. The CDR3 DNA reads as TGTGCCAGCAGCAACGGCTACAGGGGCTACGAGCAGTACTTC. Protein product: CASSNGYRGYEQYF. The whole variable domain, filled in from reference TRBV7-2 and TRBJ2-7, reads GAGVSQSPSNKVTEKGKDVELRCDPISGHTALYWYRQSLGQGLEFLIYFQGNSAPDKSGLPSDRFSAERTGGSVSTLTIQRTQQEDSAVYLCASSNGYRGYEQYFGPGTRLTVT.